This TCR beta chain was retrieved from a study of PD-1 blockade in classical Hodgkin lymphoma. Overall study context: Intravenous infusions of nivolumab 3 mg/kg reached patients every 2 weeks. Study findings and constraints: Newly diagnosed patients had baseline TCR diversity that was reportedly lower than that of healthy donors. TCR diversity rose significantly by C4D1 in CD4+ but not CD8+ cells.

Profiling relied on immunoSEQ multiplex PCR, and the TCRdb table lists in-frame clones only, not all of them. This table has some 5,700 clones, less than 55% appearing once. The V and J ends lost 7 bases and 0 bases respectively, with 10 bases between them. CDR1 and CDR2 (germline): SGHVS, FNYEAQ. The CDR3 contains 13 residues. Relapse after autologous stem cell transplantation occurred in every patient, and brentuximab vedotin exposure varied. Isolation of CD8+ T cells from thawed PBMCs used magnetic negative selection. The patients, who had relapsed/refractory classical Hodgkin lymphoma, achieved best responses of complete response, partial response or progressive disease. This clone came up a few times. No antigen is known for it.

V gene TRBV7-6 combines with J gene TRBJ2-7; D gene uncertain. The source of this sequence is a human donor with classical Hodgkin lymphoma. The starting material was CD8+ T cells from blood, obtained at baseline. The CDR3 DNA reads TGTGCCAGCACCCCTGCCCTCTCCTACGAGCAGTACTTC. Translated, it gives CASTPALSYEQYF.